The 26 T cell receptor beta chains below all came from one sample that was sequenced in a study of STAT5B mutations in CD4+ large granular lymphocyte leukemia. The table came from immunoSEQ multiplex PCR; TCRdb's copy has only in-frame clones and leaves some out. The sample shows over 45,000 clones, roughly 70% of them seen only once. Sequencing was done on a sample of CD4+ T cells from blood buffy coats. These receptors came from a human donor in good health.

CDR3 amino acids: CASSPWDREKETQYF. CDR3 nucleotides: TGTGCCAGCAGCCCCTGGGACAGGGAGAAAGAGACCCAGTACTTC. The rearrangement joins TRBV7-9 to TRBJ2-5; TRBD1 agrees at 9 bases. CDR3 length equals 15 residues. V lost 5 bases and J lost 3; bases outside the gene matches: 7. Germline V gene lookup returns CDR1 SEHNR and CDR2 FQNEAQ (reference sequence). The whole variable domain, remainder taken from reference TRBV7-9 and TRBJ2-5, is DTGVSQNPRHKITKRGQNVTFRCDPISEHNRLYWYRQTLGQGPEFLTYFQNEAQLEKSRLLSDRFSAERPKGSFSTLEIQRTEQGDSAMYLCASSPWDREKETQYFGPGTRLLVL.

The chain has TRBV7-2 and TRBJ1-2; TRBD1 matches at 10 bases. Germline CDR1 SGHTA, CDR2 FQGNSA. The ends lost 5 bases at V and 8 bases at J; junction bases unmatched: 5. The CDR3 loop spans 13 amino acids. CDR3 DNA sequence: TGTGCCAGCAGCGAGACAGGGGGCAGGGGCTACACCTTC. Residues: CASSETGGRGYTF. The whole variable domain, remainder taken from reference TRBV7-2 and TRBJ1-2, is GAGVSQSPSNKVTEKGKDVELRCDPISGHTALYWYRQSLGQGLEFLIYFQGNSAPDKSGLPSDRFSAERTGGSVSTLTIQRTQQEDSAVYLCASSETGGRGYTFGSGTRLTVV.

The chain couples TRBV6-1 to TRBJ2-7; a possible D gene is TRBD1 (5 bases). The CDR3 contains 12 residues. V shed 6 bases and J shed 1 base, with 7 bases lying between them. CDR1 and CDR2 (germline): MNHNS, SASEGT. CDR3 protein: CASSRESYEQYV. In DNA, the CDR3 is TGTGCCAGCAGCAGGGAATCCTACGAGCAGTACGTC.

The chain links TRBV11-3 to TRBJ2-7; TRBD1 matches at 8 bases. The V segment lost 6 bases and the J segment 2 bases; nucleotides outside the gene matches: 18. Germline CDR1 SGHNT, CDR2 YENEEA. CDR3 length: 18 residues. Written as DNA, the CDR3 is TGTGCCAGCAGTTCAGGGGGCGCGGACCTTGCCCGCGCCTACGAGCAGTACGTC. Its translation: CASSSGGADLARAYEQYV.

This clone was detected only a few times. The gene calls are TRBV6-1 and TRBJ2-7; D gene uncertain. The germline V gene encodes CDR1 MNHNS and CDR2 SASEGT. CDR3 length: 11 amino acids. Trimming shortened V by 2 bases and J by 5 bases, and 4 bases separated the two germline ends. CDR3 nucleotides: TGTGCCAGCAGTGAAACGGACGAGCAGTACTTC. Amino acids: CASSETDEQYF.

This clone appeared once. The chain recombines TRBV6-5 with TRBJ1-1; no definite D call. The germline V gene has CDR1 MNHEY and CDR2 SVGAGI. The CDR3 has 14 amino acids. Trimming left V 0 bases short and J 1 base short, with 6 bases between. The CDR3 sequence is CASSYSRGNTEAFF. DNA of the CDR3: TGTGCCAGCAGTTACTCGAGAGGGAACACTGAAGCTTTCTTT.

The rearrangement links TRBV7-8 to TRBJ2-3; possibly TRBD2 for D (6 bases). Germline values: CDR1 SGHVS, CDR2 FQNEAQ. Trimming took 5 bases from V and 6 from J, leaving 21 bases between them. The CDR3 extends over 16 amino acids. The DNA of the CDR3 is TGTGCCAGCAGCACCCTCGCGATGGGGGGTTTCGATACGCAGTATTTT. It encodes CASSTLAMGGFDTQYF.

This sequence joins TRBV7-9 and TRBJ2-5, with 8 bases fitting TRBD1. With 1 base clipped from V and 4 bases from J, the junction kept 5 bases outside the gene matches. The germline gives CDR1 SEHNR, CDR2 FQNEAQ (reference sequence). The CDR3 is 15 amino acids. The CDR3 reads CASSLGQGIGETQYF. The CDR3 coding sequence is TGTGCCAGCAGCTTAGGACAGGGGATAGGAGAGACCCAGTACTTC.

CDR3 DNA sequence: TGTGCCAGTAGACGGACAGGGTCCACCGGGGAGCTGTTTTTT. It is translated as CASRRTGSTGELFF. This rearrangement joins TRBV19 to TRBJ2-2, with 8 positions matching TRBD1. V lost 6 bases, J lost 4 bases, and 4 bases stayed unmatched. The CDR3 is 14 amino acids. Germline loops: CDR1 LNHDA, CDR2 SQIVND (reference sequence).

This clone has a handful of counts. The chain recombines TRBV2 with TRBJ2-1; D possibly corresponds to TRBD1 (5 bases). Germline-derived CDR1 and CDR2 are SNHLY and FYNNEI. V shed 2 bases and J shed 7 bases, with 21 bases lying between them. The CDR3 spans 17 residues. As DNA, the CDR3 is TGTGCCAGCAGTGAATCACAGTGGCCAGGGCTATGGAATGAGCAGTTCTTC. Its translation is CASSESQWPGLWNEQFF.

The chain carries TRBV11-1 and TRBJ1-1; D remains unclear. The CDR3 consists of 13 residues. Trimming took off 5 bases at V and 7 bases at J, with 14 bases between the two ends. Germline CDR1 is SGHAT and CDR2 is FQDESV (reference sequence). The CDR3: CASSPAGFGEAFF. The CDR3 region has the DNA TGTGCCAGCAGCCCCGCGGGATTTGGTGAAGCTTTCTTT.

V gene TRBV19 combines with J gene TRBJ2-2; D is undetermined. This CDR3 has 13 residues. The V end lost 5 bases, the J end lost 3 bases, and 7 bases lay between the germline ends. The germline V gene has CDR1 LNHDA and CDR2 SQIVND (reference sequence). CDR3 nucleotide sequence: TGTGCCAGTAGTCGGGTGGACACCGGGGAGCTGTTTTTT. This encodes CASSRVDTGELFF. The full variable domain, with the rest looked up from reference TRBV19 and TRBJ2-2, is DGGITQSPKYLFRKEGQNVTLSCEQNLNHDAMYWYRQDPGQGLRLIYYSQIVNDFQKGDIAEGYSVSREKKESFPLTVTSAQKNPTAFYLCASSRVDTGELFFGEGSRLTVL.

V and J are TRBV5-1 and TRBJ2-5; tentatively, D is TRBD2 (5 bases). The CDR3 totals 14 residues. Trimming shortened V by 4 bases and J by 3 bases, and 13 bases separated the two germline ends. CDR1 SGHRS and CDR2 YFSETQ come from the germline V gene. This chain's CDR3 is CASSVGGGEETQYF. The CDR3 coding sequence is TGCGCCAGCAGCGTCGGAGGTGGAGAAGAGACCCAGTACTTC.

Of note for this clone: Other DNA sequences in the same sample also yield this CDR3. The chain joins TRBV7-6 to TRBJ2-3; D is perhaps TRBD2 (5 bases). The CDR3 consists of 14 residues. Germline CDR1 is SGHVS and CDR2 is FNYEAQ. V shed 3 bases and J shed 3 bases, with 10 bases lying between them. As DNA, the CDR3 is TGTGCCAGCAGCTTCGGGAATCCGACAGATACGCAGTATTTT. Protein sequence: CASSFGNPTDTQYF.

The chain employs TRBV20-1 and TRBJ2-5; D may be TRBD2 (6 bases). Germline V CDR1 and CDR2: DFQATT, SNEGSKA (reference sequence). The CDR3 extends over 11 amino acids. Trimming shortened V by 6 bases and J by 5 bases, and 10 bases separated the two germline ends. The CDR3 coding sequence is TGCAGTGCCACGAGCGGGGAGACCCAGTACTTC. Protein sequence: CSATSGETQYF.

V usage is TRBV29-1 and J usage is TRBJ2-7, with TRBD1 matching over 7 bases. This CDR3 is built from 13 residues. CDR1 is SQVTM, CDR2 ANQGSEA, per germline. V shed 4 bases and J 0 bases; nucleotides not matched to a gene: 3. CDR3 loop: CSVAGTASYEQYF. CDR3 nucleotides: TGCAGCGTTGCGGGGACAGCCTCCTACGAGCAGTACTTC.

V and J are TRBV7-9 and TRBJ2-3; D remains unclear. Germline V gives CDR1 SEHNR, CDR2 FQNEAQ (reference sequence). V was clipped by 1 base and J by 0 bases, with 8 bases between them. The CDR3 has 15 residues. The chain's CDR3 is CASSLGRASTDTQYF. In DNA, the CDR3 is TGTGCCAGCAGCTTAGGTAGGGCGAGCACAGATACGCAGTATTTT.

V gene TRBV27 combines with J gene TRBJ1-1; D is unclear. V was pared by 0 bases and J by 5 bases, with 10 bases between. CDR1 is MNHEY, CDR2 SMNVEV, per germline (reference sequence). The CDR3 totals 14 residues. The CDR3 sequence is CASSLSGVRTEAFF. The CDR3 DNA reads TGTGCCAGCAGTTTATCCGGGGTCCGAACTGAAGCTTTCTTT.

This chain joins TRBV5-6 and TRBJ1-1, with no clear D. The CDR3 has 14 amino acids. V was cut by 0 bases and J by 1 base, with 7 bases left in between. Germline CDR1 SGHDT, CDR2 YYEEEE. CDR3 sequence reads: CASSLAGPNTEAFF. In nucleotides, the CDR3 is TGTGCCAGCAGCTTGGCCGGGCCGAACACTGAAGCTTTCTTT.

A few counts support this clone. The V call is TRBV5-4, the J call TRBJ1-1; D is ambiguous. CDR1 is SGHNT and CDR2 is YYREEE in the germline V gene (reference sequence). This CDR3 has 11 residues. The V gene lost 3 bases and the J gene lost 2 bases, with 2 bases spanning the gap. The CDR3 nucleotides are TGTGCCAGCAGCTCTAACACTGAAGCTTTCTTT. Residues: CASSSNTEAFF.

This rearrangement joins TRBV19 to TRBJ2-5; D is uncertain. V was trimmed by 2 bases and J by 10 bases, leaving 14 bases between them. The CDR3 is 13 residues long. Germline CDR1 reads LNHDA; CDR2 reads SQIVND (reference sequence). The CDR3 loop is CASSISRDEHQYF. DNA of the CDR3: TGTGCCAGTAGTATATCCCGCGATGAGCACCAGTACTTC.

This chain links TRBV2 with TRBJ1-1; D is undetermined. V was trimmed by 7 bases and J by 5 bases, leaving 17 bases between them. The CDR3 is made up of 14 amino acids. Germline V gene sequence: CDR1 SNHLY, CDR2 FYNNEI. CDR3 in amino acids: CASTLYVDRTEAFF. The CDR3 nucleotides are TGTGCCAGCACTCTTTACGTGGACCGGACTGAAGCTTTCTTT.

In this sample, this clone turned up a few times. The CDR3 loop is CASRRDRTNTGELFF. The CDR3 region has the DNA TGTGCCAGCAGAAGGGACAGGACGAACACCGGGGAGCTGTTTTTT. The chain joins TRBV6-1 to TRBJ2-2; 8 nucleotides match TRBD1. Germline CDR1 reads MNHNS; CDR2 reads SASEGT. J lost 0 bases, V lost 6 bases, and 3 bases had no gene match. The CDR3 is made up of 15 amino acids.

This clone was seen a few times. The J gene is TRBJ1-5, the V gene TRBV19; 7 bases map to TRBD1. Germline CDR1 and CDR2: LNHDA and SQIVND (reference sequence). The V and J ends lost 6 bases and 0 bases, in that order; junction bases with no gene match: 8. The CDR3 is 16 amino acids. CDR3 loop: CASRETGSYSNQPQHF. The CDR3 nucleotides read TGTGCCAGTAGGGAGACAGGGAGTTATAGCAATCAGCCCCAGCATTTT. Full variable domain (rest looked up from reference TRBV19 and TRBJ1-5): DGGITQSPKYLFRKEGQNVTLSCEQNLNHDAMYWYRQDPGQGLRLIYYSQIVNDFQKGDIAEGYSVSREKKESFPLTVTSAQKNPTAFYLCASRETGSYSNQPQHFGDGTRLSIL.

CDR3 DNA: TGTGCCAGCAGCGCTGCATGGGGGACCGACACCGGGGAGCTGTTTTTT. Its translation: CASSAAWGTDTGELFF. J is TRBJ2-2 and V is TRBV7-9; the D gene could be TRBD1 or TRBD2 (5 bases each). In germline, CDR1 is SEHNR, CDR2 FQNEAQ (reference sequence). The CDR3 contains 16 residues. The germline V and J ends were trimmed by 5 bases and 3 bases, with 16 bases remaining between them.

The chain has TRBV6-1 and TRBJ1-1; D is undetermined. Trimming stripped 8 bases from V and 3 bases from J, with 13 bases between. Germline CDR1 and CDR2: MNHNS and SASEGT. CDR3 length equals 13 residues. The chain's CDR3 is CASRLEGYTEAFF. DNA of the CDR3: TGTGCCAGCCGGTTGGAGGGTTACACTGAAGCTTTCTTT.